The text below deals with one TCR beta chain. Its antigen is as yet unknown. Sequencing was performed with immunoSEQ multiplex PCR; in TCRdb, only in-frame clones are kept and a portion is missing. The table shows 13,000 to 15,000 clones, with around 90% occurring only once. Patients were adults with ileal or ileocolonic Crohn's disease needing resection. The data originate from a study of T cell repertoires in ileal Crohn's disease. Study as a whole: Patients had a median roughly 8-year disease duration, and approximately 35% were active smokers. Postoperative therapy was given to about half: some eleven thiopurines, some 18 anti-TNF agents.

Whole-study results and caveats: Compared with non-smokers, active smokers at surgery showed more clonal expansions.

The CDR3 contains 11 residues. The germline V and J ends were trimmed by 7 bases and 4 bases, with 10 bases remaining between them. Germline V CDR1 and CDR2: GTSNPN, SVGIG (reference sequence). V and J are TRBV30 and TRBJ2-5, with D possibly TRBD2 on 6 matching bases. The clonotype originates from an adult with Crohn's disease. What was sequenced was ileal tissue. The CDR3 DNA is TGTGCCTTAGCGGTAGGAGAGACCCAGTACTTC. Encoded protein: CALAVGETQYF.